The 13 T cell receptor beta chains given below trace back to one sample, sequenced in a study of cytomegalovirus exposure and HLA in healthy donors. The PCR made use of 60 Vbeta and 13 Jbeta primers. The assay was immunoSEQ multiplex PCR, and TCRdb's table has in-frame clones only and misses some. This repertoire comprises about 67,000 clones; its ten largest clones make up approximately 1.8%. The sequencing sample was made of PBMCs. Receptors originate from a woman younger than 45 in good health and CMV-seronegative.

The chain is built from TRBV9 and TRBJ1-1, with D unresolved. V was cut by 2 bases and J by 3 bases, with 8 bases left in between. The CDR3 spans 13 residues. The V gene's germline CDR1 is SGDLS and CDR2 YYNGEE. The CDR3 sequence: CASSVITDTEAFF. In DNA form, the CDR3 reads TGTGCCAGCAGCGTGATAACGGACACTGAAGCTTTCTTT.

This rearrangement joins TRBV15 to TRBJ1-1, with 8 bases lining up with TRBD1. Germline CDR1 and CDR2: LNHNV and YYDKDF (reference sequence). This CDR3 spans 12 amino acids. After removal of 4 bases from V and 10 bases from J, the junction contained 5 bases not matched to a gene. CDR3: CATSIPGQGAFF. The DNA of the CDR3 is TGTGCCACCAGCATCCCCGGACAGGGAGCTTTCTTT.

This chain connects TRBV4-1 to TRBJ2-1; unclear D gene. Germline assignment: CDR1 MGHRA and CDR2 YSYEKL. V lost 1 base and J lost 7, with 14 bases in between. This CDR3 is built from 15 residues. CDR3 in amino acids: CASSQGSELRNEQFF. In DNA, the CDR3 is TGCGCCAGCAGCCAAGGATCTGAGCTCCGTAATGAGCAGTTCTTC.

The gene calls are TRBV7-3 and TRBJ1-1; D is unresolved. CDR1 and CDR2 (germline): SGHTA, FQGTGA. The V gene lost 2 bases and the J gene lost 0 bases, with 7 bases spanning the gap. The CDR3 consists of 14 residues. The CDR3 nucleotides read TGTGCCAGCAGCTTAGCACACATGAACACTGAAGCTTTCTTT. It is translated as CASSLAHMNTEAFF.

The chain recombines TRBV14 with TRBJ2-5; 9 positions agree with TRBD2. The germline gives CDR1 SGHDN, CDR2 FVKESK. This CDR3 comprises 14 residues. Germline trimming cut 4 bases from V and 7 bases from J; bases unmatched to any gene: 7. The CDR3 DNA is TGTGCCAGCAGCCTAGCGGGAGCCCTGTGGACCCAGTACTTC. It translates to CASSLAGALWTQYF.

This chain links TRBV7-2 with TRBJ2-3; 8 bases line up with TRBD2. V gave up 6 bases and J gave up 8 bases; unmatched junction bases: 7. Germline loops: CDR1 SGHTA, CDR2 FQGNSA. The length of the CDR3 is 13 residues. In nucleotides, the CDR3 is TGTGCCAGCAGGCTCCAGAGCGGGAGTACGCAGTATTTT. Its protein product is CASRLQSGSTQYF. Full variable domain (outside the CDR3, taken from reference TRBV7-2 and TRBJ2-3): GAGVSQSPSNKVTEKGKDVELRCDPISGHTALYWYRQSLGQGLEFLIYFQGNSAPDKSGLPSDRFSAERTGGSVSTLTIQRTQQEDSAVYLCASRLQSGSTQYFGPGTRLTVL.

The gene calls are TRBV10-2 and TRBJ2-2; 7 bases fit TRBD1. The germline V gene encodes CDR1 WSHSY and CDR2 SAAADI. The J segment lost 0 bases and the V segment lost 4 bases, leaving 14 bases of the junction unmatched. The CDR3 has 19 amino acids. CDR3 bases: TGCGCCAGCAGTGGTTTGACAGGGCCCACCTCTTCGAACACCGGGGAGCTGTTTTTT. Residues: CASSGLTGPTSSNTGELFF.

The rearrangement joins TRBV11-2 to TRBJ2-3; TRBD2 matches at 14 bases. The CDR3 contains 15 residues. CDR1 is SGHAT, CDR2 FQNNGV, per germline. The trim removed 5 bases at V and 6 bases at J, leaving 4 bases unmatched. In DNA, the CDR3 is TGTGCCAGCAGCCAGGGACTAGCGGGAGCTGATACGCAGTATTTT. This gives the protein CASSQGLAGADTQYF.

V and J are TRBV5-8 and TRBJ1-2, with 8 nucleotides matching TRBD1. CDR1 SGHTS and CDR2 YDEGEE come from the germline V gene. The CDR3 contains 13 residues. The V gene end was trimmed by 4 bases and the J gene end by 4 bases; junction bases not matched to a gene: 3. CDR3: CASSRQGSYGYTF. The DNA for the CDR3 is TGTGCCAGCAGCAGACAGGGGTCCTATGGCTACACCTTC.

The chain is built from TRBV7-9 and TRBJ2-3, with D tentatively TRBD1 (5 bases). The germline V and J ends were trimmed by 3 bases and 2 bases, with 15 bases remaining between them. This CDR3 is built from 16 residues. Germline V CDR1 and CDR2: SEHNR, FQNEAQ (reference sequence). CDR3 DNA sequence: TGTGCCAGCAGCTTTCTCTCCCGCAGGGACACAGATACGCAGTATTTT. Its translation: CASSFLSRRDTDTQYF.

This chain joins TRBV6-1 and TRBJ1-1; D is perhaps TRBD1 (6 bases). The CDR3 spans 12 residues. Deletions cut 6 bases from V and 1 base from J, with 6 bases between. Germline V gene lookup returns CDR1 MNHNS and CDR2 SASEGT. The CDR3 nucleotides are TGTGCCAGCAGGACAGGGAACACTGAAGCTTTCTTT. As protein: CASRTGNTEAFF.

The J gene is TRBJ2-7, the V gene TRBV9, with 8 bases aligning to TRBD2. The length of the CDR3 is 14 residues. The trim removed 4 bases at V and 3 bases at J, leaving 6 bases unmatched. CDR1 is SGDLS and CDR2 is YYNGEE in the germline V gene. CDR3 DNA: TGTGCCAGCAGCACCGCTAGCGGGCACTACGAGCAGTACTTC. This gives the protein CASSTASGHYEQYF.

Note on this clone: At the DNA level, this CDR3 is encoded by other sequences in the same sample as well. The chain links TRBV7-3 to TRBJ2-5, with D possibly TRBD2 on 6 matching bases. In germline, CDR1 is SGHTA, CDR2 FQGTGA. Trimming removed 0 bases at V and 5 bases at J, with 10 bases between. The CDR3 has 14 residues. CDR3 bases: TGTGCCAGCAGCTTAACAAGCGGGCGGGAGACCCAGTACTTC. Translating it yields CASSLTSGRETQYF.